Listed below are T cell receptor beta chains from one sample, sequenced in a study of control samples from healthy donors and cancer patients. Method: immunoSEQ multiplex PCR; TCRdb's copy keeps in-frame clones and lacks some. The sample lists some 67,000 clones, more than 70% occurring once. The sequencing input was PBMCs. The receptors come from a woman aged 45 to 65 with head and neck cancer. Both conserved end residues are part of each CDR3. Fields, in order: clone size, V gene, D gene, J gene, CDR3 DNA, CDR3 protein. The D gene is left open where the match is weak. Rows give clone size only sometimes, using once, few, many, or a class for an expanded clone.

.	TRBV4-2	.	TRBJ1-4	TGTGCCAGCAGCCCCCGGACAGCTAATGAAAAACTGTTTTTT	CASSPRTANEKLFF
.	TRBV7-8	.	TRBJ2-5	TGTGCCAGCAGCTTTTCGGTGCGGGAGACCCAGTACTTC	CASSFSVRETQYF
.	TRBV5-5	.	TRBJ2-7	TGTGCCAGCAGCTTGGAGTTCGCCATACGGACCTACGAGCAGTACTTC	CASSLEFAIRTYEQYF
few	TRBV1	.	TRBJ2-1	TGCACCAGCAGCCAAGTCAGGAGCGGGGGGTACAATGAGCAGTTCTTC	CTSSQVRSGGYNEQFF
.	TRBV7-2	.	TRBJ2-5	TGTGCCAGCAGCTTGACAGGGTCTCGGGGGGAGACCCAGTACTTC	CASSLTGSRGETQYF
.	TRBV7-9	.	TRBJ1-2	TGTGCCAGCAGCTTAGAAGAAAGTGCGAGCTATGGCTACACCTTC	CASSLEESASYGYTF
.	TRBV5-6	.	TRBJ1-1	TGTGCCAGCAGCTTAATCCAGGGAAGGACTGAAGCTTTCTTT	CASSLIQGRTEAFF
.	TRBV12-3/TRBV12-4	.	TRBJ1-6	TGTGCCAGCAGTTTATCAGTGGATTCACCCCTCCACTTT	CASSLSVDSPLHF
once	TRBV27	.	TRBJ2-7	TGTGCCAGCAGTTTCCGGAACAGAGTCGAGCAGTACTTC	CASSFRNRVEQYF
once	TRBV3-1/TRBV3-2	.	TRBJ2-6	TGTGCCAGCAGCCAAGTATTGGGGGGCGCCTCTGGGGCCAACGTCCTGACTTTC	CASSQVLGGASGANVLTF
.	TRBV2	TRBD1	TRBJ2-5	TGTGCCAGCAACCGGGACAGACAAGAGACCCAGTACTTC	CASNRDRQETQYF
.	TRBV11-2	.	TRBJ1-1	TGTGCCAGCAGCTTAGATGGGAACACTGAAGCTTTCTTT	CASSLDGNTEAFF
.	TRBV10-3	TRBD2	TRBJ2-3	TGTGCCATCAGAAGGGGACTAGCGGCAGATACGCAGTATTTT	CAIRRGLAADTQYF
.	TRBV5-6	.	TRBJ1-2	TGTGCCAGCAGCTTGGACCAGAACTATGGCTACACCTTC	CASSLDQNYGYTF
.	TRBV11-3	TRBD2	TRBJ2-5	TGTGCCAGCAGCTCCGGGGGGACTCAAGAGACCCAGTACTTC	CASSSGGTQETQYF
few	TRBV9	.	TRBJ1-6	TGTGCCAGCAGCGAGAGCTCCTATAATTCACCCCTCCACTTT	CASSESSYNSPLHF
.	TRBV28	.	TRBJ2-7	TGTGCCAGCAGTTCTCCCCTGGGCGGTCCGGGGGACGAGCAGTACTTC	CASSSPLGGPGDEQYF
.	TRBV6-5	TRBD2	TRBJ2-3	TGTGCCAGTTCGGGACTAGCGGGGGGCGGGGATACGCAGTATTTT	CASSGLAGGGDTQYF
.	TRBV30	.	TRBJ1-1	TGTGCCTGGAGTAAGCGGCGGTTGGAGACTGAAGCTTTCTTT	CAWSKRRLETEAFF
.	TRBV7-9	.	TRBJ2-7	TGTGCCAGCAGCCCAACAACTGATCCCGGAGGTACCTACGAGCAGTACTTC	CASSPTTDPGGTYEQYF
.	TRBV3-1/TRBV3-2	TRBD2	TRBJ2-2	TGTGCCAGCAGCCTAGGGACTAGCGGGGCAGGGGAGCTGTTTTTT	CASSLGTSGAGELFF
.	TRBV29-1	.	TRBJ2-5	TGCAGCGGCCAAAGGGGTCAAGAGACCCAGTACTTC	CSGQRGQETQYF
.	TRBV28	.	TRBJ1-4	TGTGCCAGCAGTTTACCCATGGCGGGGCGGTCCGCTGATGAAAAACTGTTTTTT	CASSLPMAGRSADEKLFF
.	TRBV5-4	TRBD2	TRBJ2-7	TGTGCCGGCGGGGGTAGCGGGGGCAACGAGCAGTACTTC	CAGGGSGGNEQYF
.	TRBV13	.	TRBJ1-1	TGTGCCAGCAGCCGGGGAGGTGGCACTGAAGCTTTCTTT	CASSRGGGTEAFF
.	TRBV9	.	TRBJ1-1	TGTGCCAGCAGCGTGGGACTGGGGAACACTGAAGCTTTCTTT	CASSVGLGNTEAFF
.	TRBV9	TRBD2	TRBJ2-3	TGTGCCAGCAGCGAAAACACAGCGACTAGCGGGGGGGCAGATACGCAGTATTTT	CASSENTATSGGADTQYF
.	TRBV27	.	TRBJ1-1	TGTGCCAGCAGTTTGGGGGCAGAAGGGTCTGAAGCTTTCTTT	CASSLGAEGSEAFF
.	TRBV5-4	TRBD2	TRBJ2-3	TGTGCCAGCAGCCGAGCGGGGGGGGTCACAGATACGCAGTATTTT	CASSRAGGVTDTQYF
.	TRBV6-2/TRBV6-3	.	TRBJ1-1	TGTGCCAGCAGCCCCTTTGGGGGCCGCTTGAACACTGAAGCTTTCTTT	CASSPFGGRLNTEAFF
.	TRBV5-6	.	TRBJ2-7	TGTGCCAGCAGCTTGACGCTCGGACAGGGAGGGTTCAGTTCGTTCGAGCAGTACTTC	CASSLTLGQGGFSSFEQYF
.	TRBV11-2	.	TRBJ1-1	TGTGCCAGCAGCTTAGTGCAGGGAGGCACTGAAGCTTTCTTT	CASSLVQGGTEAFF
.	TRBV7-2	TRBD1	TRBJ2-7	TGTGCCAGCAGCTTCGGACAGGGACCCTACGAGCAGTACTTC	CASSFGQGPYEQYF
.	TRBV4-3	.	TRBJ2-7	TGCGCCAGCAGCCAGGGGCCCGGCAACCTCTACGAGCAGTACTTC	CASSQGPGNLYEQYF
.	TRBV19	.	TRBJ2-4	TGTGCCAGTAGTATGACCGGGGTACACAATGGGGCCAAAAACATTCAGTACTTC	CASSMTGVHNGAKNIQYF
.	TRBV28	.	TRBJ2-4	TGTGCCAGCAGGCCCATAGGGCAGGGGACAAACATTCAGTACTTC	CASRPIGQGTNIQYF
.	TRBV2	TRBD1	TRBJ1-2	TGTGCCAGCACCAGGGACAGGGTTGACTATGGCTACACCTTC	CASTRDRVDYGYTF
.	TRBV10-3	TRBD1	TRBJ2-7	TGTGCCACCCAAGGACAGGGCACCTACGAGCAGTACTTC	CATQGQGTYEQYF
.	TRBV5-1	.	TRBJ2-7	TGCGCCAGCAGCTTGGAGCCAGGGGGGGCCTACGAGCAGTACTTC	CASSLEPGGAYEQYF
.	TRBV4-2	TRBD2	TRBJ2-2	TGTGCCAGCAGCCAAGTGATGGGGCTAGCGGGGGACACCGGGGAGCTGTTTTTT	CASSQVMGLAGDTGELFF
.	TRBV7-3	TRBD1	TRBJ2-2	TGTGCCAGCAGCAAGAAACAGGGGCCCGGGGAGCTGTTTTTT	CASSKKQGPGELFF
.	TRBV6-2/TRBV6-3	TRBD2	TRBJ2-7	TGTGCCAGCAGTTACCACCGGACTAGCGGGACCTTCTCCTACGAGCAGTACTTC	CASSYHRTSGTFSYEQYF
once	TRBV4-1	TRBD2	TRBJ2-7	TGCGCCAGCAGCCAACTAGCGGGCTTGTTCTACGAGCAGTACTTC	CASSQLAGLFYEQYF
.	TRBV4-1	.	TRBJ2-5	TGCGCCAGCAGCCAAGATTCAGGGGTCATCGAGACCCAGTACTTC	CASSQDSGVIETQYF
.	TRBV6-6	TRBD1	TRBJ2-7	TGTGCCAGCAGAGAGGACAGGGGAGTTCACTACGAGCAGTACTTC	CASREDRGVHYEQYF
.	TRBV6-5	.	TRBJ2-2	TGTGCCAGCAGCCAGACAGGCAACACCGGGGAGCTGTTTTTT	CASSQTGNTGELFF
.	TRBV29-1	.	TRBJ2-1	TGCAGCACTGGACAGCTCTACAATGAGCAGTTCTTC	CSTGQLYNEQFF
.	TRBV28	TRBD1	TRBJ2-2	TGTGCCAGCAGTTCCAGACAGGGGGCATTTTACACCGGGGAGCTGTTTTTT	CASSSRQGAFYTGELFF
.	TRBV7-2	.	TRBJ1-2	TGTGCCAGCAGCTTAGCGGCAGGGGACTATGGCTACACCTTC	CASSLAAGDYGYTF
once	TRBV5-6	.	TRBJ1-4	TGTGCCAGCAGCCGGGACGGACGCCTTAATGAAAAACTGTTTTTT	CASSRDGRLNEKLFF
.	TRBV30	.	TRBJ1-5	TGTGCCTGGAGTGATGGGGATAGCAATCAGCCCCAGCATTTT	CAWSDGDSNQPQHF
.	TRBV11-2	.	TRBJ2-1	TGTGCCAGCAGCTTCGGCAGAGCGCAGTTCTTC	CASSFGRAQFF